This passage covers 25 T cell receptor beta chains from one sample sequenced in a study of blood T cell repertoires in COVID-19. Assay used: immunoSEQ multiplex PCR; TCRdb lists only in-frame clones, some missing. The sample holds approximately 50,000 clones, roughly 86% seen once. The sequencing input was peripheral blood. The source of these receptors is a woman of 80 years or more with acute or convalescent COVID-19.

The CDR3 loop is CASSPQSSRTGGNYGYTF. CDR3 nucleotide sequence: TGTGCCAGCTCACCCCAGAGTTCGCGGACAGGGGGCAACTATGGCTACACCTTC. V gene TRBV18 combines with J gene TRBJ1-2; 11 bases agree with TRBD1. The germline V gene encodes CDR1 KGHSH and CDR2 LQKENI. The CDR3 extends over 18 amino acids. V was clipped by 3 bases and J by 2 bases; unmatched bases: 11.

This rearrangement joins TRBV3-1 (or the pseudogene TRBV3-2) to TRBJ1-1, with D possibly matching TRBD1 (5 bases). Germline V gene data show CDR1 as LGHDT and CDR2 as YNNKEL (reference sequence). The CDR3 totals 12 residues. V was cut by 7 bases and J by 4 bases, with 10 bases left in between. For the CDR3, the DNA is TGTGCCAGCACCTCGGGGGTCACTGAAGCTTTCTTT. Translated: CASTSGVTEAFF.

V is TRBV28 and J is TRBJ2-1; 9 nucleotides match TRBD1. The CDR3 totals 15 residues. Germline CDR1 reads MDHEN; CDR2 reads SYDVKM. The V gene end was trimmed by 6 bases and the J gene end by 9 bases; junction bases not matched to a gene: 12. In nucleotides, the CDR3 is TGTGCCAGCAGCCGATCGTACAGGGGGCGGGGTGAGCAGTTCTTC. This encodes CASSRSYRGRGEQFF.

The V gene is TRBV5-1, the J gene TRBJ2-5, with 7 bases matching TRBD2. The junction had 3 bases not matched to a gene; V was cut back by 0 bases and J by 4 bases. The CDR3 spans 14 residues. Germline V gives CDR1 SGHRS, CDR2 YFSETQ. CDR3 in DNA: TGCGCCAGCAGCTTGGGAGGGACTACAGAGACCCAGTACTTC. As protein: CASSLGGTTETQYF.

CDR3 sequence (DNA): TGTGCCAGCAGTGGATCAACGACAGGGCCGGCGGGCTACACCTTC. Translated, it gives CASSGSTTGPAGYTF. This rearrangement joins TRBV27 to TRBJ1-2, with TRBD1 identical over 7 bases. Looked up from germline, CDR1 is MNHEY and CDR2 is SMNVEV (reference sequence). The length of the CDR3 is 15 residues. Trimming took 5 bases from V and 8 from J; bases not matched to a gene: 14.

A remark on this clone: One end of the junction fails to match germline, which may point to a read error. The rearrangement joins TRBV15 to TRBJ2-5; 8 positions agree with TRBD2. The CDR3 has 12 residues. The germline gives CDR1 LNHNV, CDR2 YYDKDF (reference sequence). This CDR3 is CATSRDGTSWDF. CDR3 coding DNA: TGTGCCACCAGCAGAGATGGGACTAGTTGGGACTTC.

Here the CDR3 reads CASSSRQGSNTDTQYF. The CDR3 DNA follows: TGTGCCAGTAGTAGCCGACAGGGGTCGAACACAGATACGCAGTATTTT. The V call is TRBV19, the J call TRBJ2-3; TRBD1 aligns across 8 bases. The CDR3 is made up of 16 amino acids. Unmatched junction bases numbered 8, after V lost 4 bases and J lost 2 bases. CDR1 is LNHDA, CDR2 SQIVND, per germline (reference sequence). Drawing the rest from reference TRBV19 and TRBJ2-3, the complete variable domain is DGGITQSPKYLFRKEGQNVTLSCEQNLNHDAMYWYRQDPGQGLRLIYYSQIVNDFQKGDIAEGYSVSREKKESFPLTVTSAQKNPTAFYLCASSSRQGSNTDTQYFGPGTRLTVL.

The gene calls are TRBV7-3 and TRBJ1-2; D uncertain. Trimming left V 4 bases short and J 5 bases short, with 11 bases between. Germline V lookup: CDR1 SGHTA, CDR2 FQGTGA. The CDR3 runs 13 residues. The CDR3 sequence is CASSSDSTYGYTF. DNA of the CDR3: TGTGCCAGCAGCTCCGACTCGACTTATGGCTACACCTTC.

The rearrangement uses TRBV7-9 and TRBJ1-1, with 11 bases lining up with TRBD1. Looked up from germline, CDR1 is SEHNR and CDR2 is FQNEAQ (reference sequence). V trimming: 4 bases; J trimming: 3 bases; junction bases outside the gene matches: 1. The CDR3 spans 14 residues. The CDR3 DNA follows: TGTGCCAGCAGCTGGGGACAGGGGGACACTGAAGCTTTCTTT. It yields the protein CASSWGQGDTEAFF.

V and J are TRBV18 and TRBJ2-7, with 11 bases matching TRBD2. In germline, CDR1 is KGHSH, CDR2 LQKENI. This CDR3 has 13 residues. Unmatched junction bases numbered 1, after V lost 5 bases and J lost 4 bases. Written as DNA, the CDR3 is TGTGCCAGCTCAACTAGCGGGAGATACGAGCAGTACGTC. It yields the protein CASSTSGRYEQYV.

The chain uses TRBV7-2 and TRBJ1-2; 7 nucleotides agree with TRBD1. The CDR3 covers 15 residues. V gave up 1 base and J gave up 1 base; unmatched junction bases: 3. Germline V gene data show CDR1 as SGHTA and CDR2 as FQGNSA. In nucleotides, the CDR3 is TGTGCCAGCAGCTTAGAGTCAGGGGGTAACTATGGCTACACCTTC. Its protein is CASSLESGGNYGYTF.

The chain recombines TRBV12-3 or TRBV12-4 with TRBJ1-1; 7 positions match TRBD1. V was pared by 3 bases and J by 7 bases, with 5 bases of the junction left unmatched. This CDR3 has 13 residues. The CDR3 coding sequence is TGTGCCAGCAGTTTCGGGGCAGGGGGTGAAGCTTTCTTT. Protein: CASSFGAGGEAFF.

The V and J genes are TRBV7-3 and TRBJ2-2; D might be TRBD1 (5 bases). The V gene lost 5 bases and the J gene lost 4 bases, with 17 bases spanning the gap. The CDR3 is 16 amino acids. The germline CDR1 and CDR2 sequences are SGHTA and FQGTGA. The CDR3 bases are TGTGCCAGCAGCCCCCAGGGTCCCCCCGGCACCGGGGAGCTGTTTTTT. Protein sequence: CASSPQGPPGTGELFF.

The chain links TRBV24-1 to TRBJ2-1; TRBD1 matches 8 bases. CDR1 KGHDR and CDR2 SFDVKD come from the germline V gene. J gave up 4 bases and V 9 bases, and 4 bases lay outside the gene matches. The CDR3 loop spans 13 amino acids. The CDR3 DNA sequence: TGTGCCACCCAGGGACAGGCTTACAATGAGCAGTTCTTC. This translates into CATQGQAYNEQFF.

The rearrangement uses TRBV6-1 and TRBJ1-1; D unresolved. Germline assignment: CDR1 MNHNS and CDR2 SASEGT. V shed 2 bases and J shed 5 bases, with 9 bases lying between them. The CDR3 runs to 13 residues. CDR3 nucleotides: TGTGCCAGCAGTGAATCGGGGAGGACTGAAGCTTTCTTT. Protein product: CASSESGRTEAFF.

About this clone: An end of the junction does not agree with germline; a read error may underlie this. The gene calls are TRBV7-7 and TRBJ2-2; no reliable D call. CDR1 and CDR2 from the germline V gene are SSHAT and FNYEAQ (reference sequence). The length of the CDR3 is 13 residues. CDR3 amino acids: CASSLAPAGELFF. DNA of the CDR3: TGTGCTAGCAGCTTAGCCCCGGCCGGGGAGCTGTTTTTT.

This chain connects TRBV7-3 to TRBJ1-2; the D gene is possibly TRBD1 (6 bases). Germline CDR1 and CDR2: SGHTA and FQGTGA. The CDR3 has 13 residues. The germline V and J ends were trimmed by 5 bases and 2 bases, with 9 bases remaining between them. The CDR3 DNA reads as TGTGCCAGCAGCCAAGACAGGAACTATGGCTACACCTTC. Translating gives CASSQDRNYGYTF.

The CDR3, as DNA: TGTGCCAGCAGCTTCCAGGATCAGCCCCAGCATTTT. This sequence encodes CASSFQDQPQHF. This chain links TRBV7-9 with TRBJ1-5; D gene uncertain. The CDR3 contains 12 residues. Trimming stripped 3 bases from V and 5 bases from J, with 5 bases between. The germline gives CDR1 SEHNR, CDR2 FQNEAQ (reference sequence).

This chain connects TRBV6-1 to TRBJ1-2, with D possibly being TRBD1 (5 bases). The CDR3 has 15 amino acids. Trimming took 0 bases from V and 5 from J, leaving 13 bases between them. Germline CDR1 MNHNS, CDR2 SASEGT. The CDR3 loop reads CASSEAQGRPYGYTF. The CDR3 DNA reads TGTGCCAGCAGTGAAGCTCAGGGTCGGCCATATGGCTACACCTTC.

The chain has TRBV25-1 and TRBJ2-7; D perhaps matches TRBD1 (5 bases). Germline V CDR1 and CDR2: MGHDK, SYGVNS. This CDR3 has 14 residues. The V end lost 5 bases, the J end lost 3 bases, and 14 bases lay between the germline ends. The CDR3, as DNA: TGTGCCAGCAGTCAAGCCAAGACAGTCTACGAGCAGTACGTC. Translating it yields CASSQAKTVYEQYV.

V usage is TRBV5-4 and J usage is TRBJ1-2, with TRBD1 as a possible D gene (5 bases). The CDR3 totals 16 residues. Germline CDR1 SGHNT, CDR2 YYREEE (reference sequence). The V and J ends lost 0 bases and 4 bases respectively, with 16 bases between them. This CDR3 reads CASSLVGGAKGYGYTF. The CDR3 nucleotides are TGTGCCAGCAGCTTGGTCGGAGGGGCGAAGGGCTATGGCTACACCTTC.

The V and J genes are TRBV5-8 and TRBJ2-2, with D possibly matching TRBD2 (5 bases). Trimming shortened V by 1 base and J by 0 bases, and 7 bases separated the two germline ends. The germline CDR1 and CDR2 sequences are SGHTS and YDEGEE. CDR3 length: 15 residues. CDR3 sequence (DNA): TGTGCCAGCAGCTTGATGGGAGCGAACACCGGGGAGCTGTTTTTT. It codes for CASSLMGANTGELFF.

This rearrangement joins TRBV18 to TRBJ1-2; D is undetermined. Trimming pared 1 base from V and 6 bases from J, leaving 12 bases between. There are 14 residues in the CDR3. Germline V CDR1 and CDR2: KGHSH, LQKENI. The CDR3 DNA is TGTGCCAGCTCACCACAGGGTTCGAGGGATGGCTACACCTTC. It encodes CASSPQGSRDGYTF.

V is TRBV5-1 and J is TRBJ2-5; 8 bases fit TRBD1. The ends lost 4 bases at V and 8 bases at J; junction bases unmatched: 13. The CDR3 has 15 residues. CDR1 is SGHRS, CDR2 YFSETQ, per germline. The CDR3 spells CASSPDRAGGPTQYF. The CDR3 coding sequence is TGCGCCAGCAGCCCGGACAGGGCTGGCGGCCCCACCCAGTACTTC.

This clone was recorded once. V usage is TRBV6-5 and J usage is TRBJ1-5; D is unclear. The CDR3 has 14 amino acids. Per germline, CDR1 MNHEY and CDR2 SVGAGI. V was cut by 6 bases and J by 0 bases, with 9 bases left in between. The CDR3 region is CASRSEYSNQPQHF. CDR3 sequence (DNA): TGTGCCAGCAGGAGTGAGTATAGCAATCAGCCCCAGCATTTT.